This entry lists 20 T cell receptor beta chains sequenced from one sample in a study of T cells expressing NK-cell markers. With the 5' RACE reads reprocessed, TCRdb shows one record per CDR3 protein and no DNA. The sample table includes 150,000 to 180,000 distinct CDR3 sequences. The specimen was blood T cells: a sorted CD56 or NKG2C T cell subset, CD4+ or CD8+ T cells, or bulk PBMC T cells (not recorded which). Every receptor here comes from a woman aged 45-59 years in good health.

The rearrangement links TRBV28 to TRBJ2-1; TCRdb lists TRBD1, though no DNA is available to test this call. The CDR3 length is 14 residues. CDR1 and CDR2 from the germline V gene are MDHEN and SYDVKM. The chain's CDR3 is CASTPQGNYNEQFF.

This rearrangement joins TRBV6-5 to TRBJ1-1. Germline-derived CDR1 and CDR2 are MNHEY and SVGAGI. The CDR3 is 19 amino acids. The CDR3 is CASSYRSTGYLRLNTEAFF.

The V call is TRBV5-1, the J call TRBJ2-1; TCRdb's assignment of TRBD1 cannot be checked, as there is no DNA. The CDR3 has 13 residues. Germline V CDR1 and CDR2: SGHRS, YFSETQ. CDR3 region: CASSPGTSNEQFF.

The chain carries TRBV28 and TRBJ1-2; the D gene TCRdb calls, TRBD1, cannot be checked with no DNA. The CDR3 is 14 residues long. Germline lookup yields CDR1 MDHEN and CDR2 SYDVKM. The CDR3 loop is CASSFLARTGPNTF.

The gene calls are TRBV9 and TRBJ2-7. CDR1 and CDR2 from the germline V gene are SGDLS and YYNGEE. CDR3 length: 14 amino acids. Here the CDR3 reads CASSVEGRNYEQYF.

The genes are TRBV12-3 or TRBV12-4 and TRBJ2-1; TCRdb gives TRBD1 as the D gene, but with no DNA this cannot be confirmed. This CDR3 is 15 amino acids long. This CDR3 reads CASSFPLGGVGEQFF.

This chain joins TRBV24-1 and TRBJ1-4. The length of the CDR3 is 17 residues. CDR1 and CDR2 (germline): KGHDR, SFDVKD. The CDR3 protein is CATSDPTPDSWDEKLFF.

V gene TRBV3-1 combines with J gene TRBJ2-7. The germline CDR1 and CDR2 sequences are LGHDT and YNNKEL (reference sequence). The CDR3 covers 14 residues. CDR3 sequence reads: CASSLTTNSYEQYF.

V and J are TRBV12-3 or TRBV12-4 and TRBJ2-3; TCRdb's D call, TRBD1, is unchecked because there is no DNA. The CDR3 consists of 12 residues. CDR3 loop: CASSWGTDTQYF.

The chain employs TRBV4-1 and TRBJ1-1. This CDR3 spans 13 amino acids. CDR1 is MGHRA, CDR2 YSYEKL, per germline. This CDR3 is CASSQEATVEAFF.

CDR3 protein: CASSVEGGSYTDTQYF. The gene calls are TRBV9 and TRBJ2-3; TCRdb reports TRBD2, a call that lacks DNA to check it against. Germline CDR1 is SGDLS and CDR2 is YYNGEE. This CDR3 has 16 residues.

The chain recombines TRBV7-8 with TRBJ2-7. The CDR3 contains 14 residues. Germline assignment: CDR1 SGHVS and CDR2 FQNEAQ. CDR3 sequence reads: CASMDPGSSYEQYF.

CDR3 residues: CASRVLGLNEQFF. The rearrangement joins TRBV30 to TRBJ2-1. This CDR3 is 13 amino acids long. Germline CDR1 GTSNPN, CDR2 SVGIG (reference sequence).

CDR3 in amino acids: CASSLAEGSGDTQYF. This chain joins TRBV7-8 and TRBJ2-3; TCRdb designates TRBD2, a call that cannot be tested without DNA. Germline V gene data show CDR1 as SGHVS and CDR2 as FQNEAQ. CDR3 length equals 15 residues.

This chain links TRBV11-3 with TRBJ2-1; TCRdb returns TRBD2, unconfirmable since there is no DNA. Germline values: CDR1 SGHNT, CDR2 YENEEA. The CDR3 is 14 amino acids. CDR3 sequence: CASSWASGSPSEFF.

The chain carries TRBV20-1 and TRBJ2-7; the TRBD2 assignment by TCRdb is unverifiable without DNA. Per germline, CDR1 DFQATT and CDR2 SNEGSKA (reference sequence). The length of the CDR3 is 14 residues. The CDR3 region is CSARGEGTSYEQYF.

This chain connects TRBV7-7 to TRBJ2-1; the TCRdb D gene call, TRBD2, has no DNA to confirm it. The CDR3 has 14 amino acids. Per the germline V gene, CDR1 is SSHAT and CDR2 is FNYEAQ (reference sequence). CDR3 protein: CASSLEAGYNEQFF.

The chain has TRBV7-6 and TRBJ2-3; TCRdb's D gene call, TRBD1, goes unchecked for lack of DNA. The CDR3 contains 15 residues. From germline, CDR1 is SGHVS and CDR2 FNYEAQ. CDR3 in amino acids: CASSSRDRNTDTQYF. The entire variable domain, with the rest obtained from reference TRBV7-6 and TRBJ2-3, is as follows: GAGVSQSPRYKVTKRGQDVALRCDPISGHVSLYWYRQALGQGPEFLTYFNYEAQQDKSGLPNDRFSAERPEGSISTLTIQRTEQRDSAMYRCASSSRDRNTDTQYFGPGTRLTVL.

The rearrangement links TRBV7-7 to TRBJ2-7; the D gene TCRdb calls, TRBD1, cannot be checked with no DNA. Germline V CDR1 and CDR2: SSHAT, FNYEAQ (reference sequence). This CDR3 is built from 13 residues. This chain's CDR3 is CASSHGPLREQYF.

The gene calls are TRBV12-5 and TRBJ2-7; TCRdb selects TRBD2, and the lack of DNA leaves this call unchecked. CDR1 is LGHNT, CDR2 FRNRAP, per germline. The CDR3 covers 15 residues. CDR3 protein: CASGFATSGSYEQYF.